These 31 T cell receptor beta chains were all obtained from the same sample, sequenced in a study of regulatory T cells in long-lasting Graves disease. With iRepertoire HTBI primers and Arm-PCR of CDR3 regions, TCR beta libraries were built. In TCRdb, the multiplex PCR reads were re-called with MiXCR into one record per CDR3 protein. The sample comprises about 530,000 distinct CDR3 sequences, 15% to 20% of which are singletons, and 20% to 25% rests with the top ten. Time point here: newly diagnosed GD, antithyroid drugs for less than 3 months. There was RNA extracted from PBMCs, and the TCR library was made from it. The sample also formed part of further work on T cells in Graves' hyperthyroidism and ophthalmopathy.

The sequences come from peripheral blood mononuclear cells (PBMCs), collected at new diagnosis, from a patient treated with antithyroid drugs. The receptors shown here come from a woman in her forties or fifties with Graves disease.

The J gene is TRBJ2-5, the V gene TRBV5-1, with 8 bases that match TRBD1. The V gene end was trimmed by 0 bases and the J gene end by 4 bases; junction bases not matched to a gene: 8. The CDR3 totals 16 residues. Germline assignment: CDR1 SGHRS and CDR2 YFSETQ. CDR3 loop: CASSLDNRGEGETQYF. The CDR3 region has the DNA TGCGCCAGCAGCTTGGATAACAGGGGGGAAGGAGAGACCCAGTACTTC.

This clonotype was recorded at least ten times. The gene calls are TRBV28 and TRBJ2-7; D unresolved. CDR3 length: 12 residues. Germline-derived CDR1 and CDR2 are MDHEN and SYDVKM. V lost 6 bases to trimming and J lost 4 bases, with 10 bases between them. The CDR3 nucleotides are TGTGCCAGCAGGCCTTCGGAGTACGAGCAGTACTTC. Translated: CASRPSEYEQYF.

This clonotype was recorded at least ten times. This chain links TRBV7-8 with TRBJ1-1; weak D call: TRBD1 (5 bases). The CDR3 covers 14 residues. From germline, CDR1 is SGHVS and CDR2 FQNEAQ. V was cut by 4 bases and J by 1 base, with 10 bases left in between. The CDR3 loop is CASSSWGGNTEAFF. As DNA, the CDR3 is TGTGCCAGCAGCTCATGGGGCGGGAACACTGAAGCTTTCTTT.

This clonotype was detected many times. This CDR3 reads CASTQARTENYGYTF. The CDR3 DNA sequence: TGTGCCAGTACCCAAGCCCGGACGGAGAACTATGGCTACACCTTC. J is TRBJ1-2 and V is TRBV19; D ambiguous. Germline V CDR1 and CDR2: LNHDA, SQIVND (reference sequence). V was trimmed by 7 bases and J by 2 bases, leaving 17 bases between them. This CDR3 has 15 residues.

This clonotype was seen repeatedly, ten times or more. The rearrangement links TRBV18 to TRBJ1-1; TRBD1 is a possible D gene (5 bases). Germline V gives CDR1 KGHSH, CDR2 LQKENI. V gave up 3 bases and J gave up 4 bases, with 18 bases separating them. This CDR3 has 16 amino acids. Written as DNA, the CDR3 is TGTGCCAGCTCACCTAGGCAGGCCACCCAGGGCACTGAAGCTTTCTTT. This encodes CASSPRQATQGTEAFF. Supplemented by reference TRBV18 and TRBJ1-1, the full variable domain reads NAGVMQNPRHLVRRRGQEARLRCSPMKGHSHVYWYRQLPEEGLKFMVYLQKENIIDESGMPKERFSAEFPKEGPSILRIQQVVRGDSAAYFCASSPRQATQGTEAFFGQGTRLTVV.

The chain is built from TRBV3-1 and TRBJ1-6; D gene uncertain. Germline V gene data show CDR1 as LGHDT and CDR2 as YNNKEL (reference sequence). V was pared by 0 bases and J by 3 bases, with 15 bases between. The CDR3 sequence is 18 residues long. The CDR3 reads CASSQDLGGIYYNSPLHF. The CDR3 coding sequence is TGTGCCAGCAGCCAAGATCTGGGTGGAATTTACTATAATTCACCCCTCCACTTT.

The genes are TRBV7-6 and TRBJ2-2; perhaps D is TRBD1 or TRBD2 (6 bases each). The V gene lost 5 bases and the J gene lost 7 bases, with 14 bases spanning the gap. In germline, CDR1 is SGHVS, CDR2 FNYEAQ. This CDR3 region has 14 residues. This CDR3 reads CASSPRGGIGELFF. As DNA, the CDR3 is TGTGCCAGCAGCCCCCGAGGGGGGATCGGGGAGCTGTTTTTT.

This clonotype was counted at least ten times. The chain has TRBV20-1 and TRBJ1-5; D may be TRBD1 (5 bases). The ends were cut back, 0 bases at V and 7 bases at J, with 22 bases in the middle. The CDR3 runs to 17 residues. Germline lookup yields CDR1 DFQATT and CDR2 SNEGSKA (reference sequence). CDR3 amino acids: CSARDFGGGNPRQPQHF. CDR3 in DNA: TGCAGTGCTAGAGATTTTGGGGGGGGTAACCCAAGGCAGCCCCAGCATTTT.

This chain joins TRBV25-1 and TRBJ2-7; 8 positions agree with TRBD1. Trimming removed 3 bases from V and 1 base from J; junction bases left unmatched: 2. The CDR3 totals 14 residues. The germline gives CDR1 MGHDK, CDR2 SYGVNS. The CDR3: CASSDWTGSYEQYF. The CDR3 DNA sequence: TGTGCCAGCAGTGATTGGACAGGGTCCTACGAGCAGTACTTC.

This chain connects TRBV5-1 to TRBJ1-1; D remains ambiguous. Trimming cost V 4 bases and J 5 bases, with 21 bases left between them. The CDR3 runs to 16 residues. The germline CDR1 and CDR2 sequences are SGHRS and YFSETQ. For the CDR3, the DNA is TGCGCCAGCAGCGGGGATCGAGGGAATCTAGAGACTGAAGCTTTCTTT. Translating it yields CASSGDRGNLETEAFF.

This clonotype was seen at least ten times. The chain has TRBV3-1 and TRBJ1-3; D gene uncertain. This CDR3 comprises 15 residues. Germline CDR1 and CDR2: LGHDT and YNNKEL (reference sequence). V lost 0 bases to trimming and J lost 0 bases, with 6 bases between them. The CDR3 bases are TGTGCCAGCAGCCAAGAACAGATCTCTGGAAACACCATATATTTT. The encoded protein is CASSQEQISGNTIYF.

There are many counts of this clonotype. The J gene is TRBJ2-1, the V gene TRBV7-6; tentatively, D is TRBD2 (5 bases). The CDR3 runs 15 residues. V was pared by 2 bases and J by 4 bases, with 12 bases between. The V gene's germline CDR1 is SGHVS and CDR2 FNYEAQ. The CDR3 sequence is CASSLFRGSYNEQFF. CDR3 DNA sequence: TGTGCCAGCAGCTTATTCCGGGGTTCGTACAATGAGCAGTTCTTC.

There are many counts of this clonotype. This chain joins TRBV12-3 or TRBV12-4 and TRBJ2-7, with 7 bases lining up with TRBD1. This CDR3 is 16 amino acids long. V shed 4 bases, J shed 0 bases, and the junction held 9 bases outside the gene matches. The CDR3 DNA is TGTGCCAGCAGTTCGGGTGGGACAGAAAACTCCTACGAGCAGTACTTC. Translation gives CASSSGGTENSYEQYF.

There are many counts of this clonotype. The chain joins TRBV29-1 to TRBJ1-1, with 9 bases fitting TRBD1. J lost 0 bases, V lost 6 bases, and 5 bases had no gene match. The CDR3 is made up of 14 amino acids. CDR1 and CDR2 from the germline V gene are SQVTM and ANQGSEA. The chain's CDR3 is CSVWDRVMNTEAFF. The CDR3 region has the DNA TGCAGCGTGTGGGACAGGGTAATGAACACTGAAGCTTTCTTT.

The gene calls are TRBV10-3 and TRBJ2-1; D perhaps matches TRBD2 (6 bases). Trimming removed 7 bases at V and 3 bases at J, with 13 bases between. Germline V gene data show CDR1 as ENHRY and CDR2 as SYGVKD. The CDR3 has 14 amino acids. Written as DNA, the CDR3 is TGTGCCATCACTACTAGCCGGGACTACAATGAGCAGTTCTTC. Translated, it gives CAITTSRDYNEQFF.

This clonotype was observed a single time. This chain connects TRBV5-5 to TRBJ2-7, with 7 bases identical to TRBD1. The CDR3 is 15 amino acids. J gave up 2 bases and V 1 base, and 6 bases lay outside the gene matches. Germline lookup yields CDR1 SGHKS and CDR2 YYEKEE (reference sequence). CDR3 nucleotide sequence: TGTGCCAGCAGCTTGATGGGGACAGATGCCTACGAGCAGTACTTC. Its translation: CASSLMGTDAYEQYF.

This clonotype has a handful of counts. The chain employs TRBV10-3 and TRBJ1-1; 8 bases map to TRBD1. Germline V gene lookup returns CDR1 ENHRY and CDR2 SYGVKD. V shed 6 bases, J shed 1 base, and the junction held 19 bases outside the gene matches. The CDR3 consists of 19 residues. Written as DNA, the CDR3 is TGTGCCATCAGGGCTAGATCGACAGGGGCCGCAATAAGGAACACTGAAGCTTTCTTT. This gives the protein CAIRARSTGAAIRNTEAFF.

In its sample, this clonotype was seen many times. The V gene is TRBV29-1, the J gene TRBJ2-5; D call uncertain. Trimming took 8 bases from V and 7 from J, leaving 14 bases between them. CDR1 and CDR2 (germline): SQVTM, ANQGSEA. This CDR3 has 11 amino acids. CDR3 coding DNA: TGCAGCAGCAAGGAAGTGGCGACCCAGTACTTC. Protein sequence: CSSKEVATQYF.

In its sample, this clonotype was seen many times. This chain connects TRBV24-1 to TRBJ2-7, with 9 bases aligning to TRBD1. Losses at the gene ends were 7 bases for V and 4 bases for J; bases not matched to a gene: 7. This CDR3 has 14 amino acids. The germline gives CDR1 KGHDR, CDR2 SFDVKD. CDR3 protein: CATSPRGQGYEQYF. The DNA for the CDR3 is TGTGCCACCAGCCCGAGGGGACAGGGTTACGAGCAGTACTTC.

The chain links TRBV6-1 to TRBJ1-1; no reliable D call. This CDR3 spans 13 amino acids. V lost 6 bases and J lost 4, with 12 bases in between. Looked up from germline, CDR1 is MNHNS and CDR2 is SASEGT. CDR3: CASRREVGTEAFF. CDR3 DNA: TGTGCCAGCAGGCGTGAAGTTGGCACTGAAGCTTTCTTT.

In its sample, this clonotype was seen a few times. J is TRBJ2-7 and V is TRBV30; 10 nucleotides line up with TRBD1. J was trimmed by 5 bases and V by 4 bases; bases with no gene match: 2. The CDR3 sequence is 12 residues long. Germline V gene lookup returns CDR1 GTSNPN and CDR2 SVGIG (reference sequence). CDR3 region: CAWMGQGHEQYF. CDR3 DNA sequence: TGTGCCTGGATGGGACAGGGGCACGAGCAGTACTTC.

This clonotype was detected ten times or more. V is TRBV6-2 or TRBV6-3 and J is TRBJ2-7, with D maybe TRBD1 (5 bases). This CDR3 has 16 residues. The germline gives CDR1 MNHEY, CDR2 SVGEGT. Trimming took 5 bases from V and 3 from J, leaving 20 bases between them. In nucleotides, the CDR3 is TGTGCCAGCAGTGACAGAGTCTTCGATTACTACTACGAGCAGTACTTC. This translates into CASSDRVFDYYYEQYF.

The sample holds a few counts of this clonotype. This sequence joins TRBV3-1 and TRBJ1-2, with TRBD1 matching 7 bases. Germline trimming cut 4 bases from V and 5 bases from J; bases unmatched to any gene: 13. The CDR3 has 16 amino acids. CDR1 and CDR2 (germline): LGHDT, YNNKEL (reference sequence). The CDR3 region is CASSPERGQAGYGYTF. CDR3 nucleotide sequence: TGTGCCAGCAGCCCTGAACGAGGACAGGCCGGGTATGGCTACACCTTC.

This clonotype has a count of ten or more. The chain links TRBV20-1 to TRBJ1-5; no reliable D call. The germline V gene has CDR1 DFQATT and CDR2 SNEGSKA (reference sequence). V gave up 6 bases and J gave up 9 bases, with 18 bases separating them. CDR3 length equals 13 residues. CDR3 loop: CSAIPHGQWPQHF. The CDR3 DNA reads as TGCAGTGCCATTCCCCATGGGCAGTGGCCCCAGCATTTT.

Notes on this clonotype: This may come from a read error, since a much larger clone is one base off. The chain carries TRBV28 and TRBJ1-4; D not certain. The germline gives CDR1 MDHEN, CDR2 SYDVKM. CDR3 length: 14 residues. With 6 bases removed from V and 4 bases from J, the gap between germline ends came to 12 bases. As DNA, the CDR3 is TGTGCCAGCAGACCTAGCGTTGTTAATGAAAAACTGTTTTTT. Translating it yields CASRPSVVNEKLFF. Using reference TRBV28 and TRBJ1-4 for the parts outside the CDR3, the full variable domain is DVKVTQSSRYLVKRTGEKVFLECVQDMDHENMFWYRQDPGLGLRLIYFSYDVKMKEKGDIPEGYSVSREKKERFSLILESASTNQTSMYLCASRPSVVNEKLFFGSGTQLSVL.

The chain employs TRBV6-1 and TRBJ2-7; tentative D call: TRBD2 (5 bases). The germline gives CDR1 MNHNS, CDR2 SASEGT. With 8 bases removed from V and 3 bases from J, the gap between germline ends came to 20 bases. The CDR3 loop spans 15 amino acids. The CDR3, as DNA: TGTGCCAGCTGCATTAGCGTGGGGTTAAGCTACGAGCAGTACTTC. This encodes CASCISVGLSYEQYF.

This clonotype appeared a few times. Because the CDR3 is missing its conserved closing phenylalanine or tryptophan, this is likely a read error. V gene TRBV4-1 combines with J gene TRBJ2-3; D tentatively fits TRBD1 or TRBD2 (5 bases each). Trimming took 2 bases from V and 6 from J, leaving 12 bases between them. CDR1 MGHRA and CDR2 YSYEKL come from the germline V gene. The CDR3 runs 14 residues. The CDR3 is CASSQPGTTDTQYL. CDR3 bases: TGCGCCAGCAGCCAACCCGGGACCACTGATACGCAGTATTTG.

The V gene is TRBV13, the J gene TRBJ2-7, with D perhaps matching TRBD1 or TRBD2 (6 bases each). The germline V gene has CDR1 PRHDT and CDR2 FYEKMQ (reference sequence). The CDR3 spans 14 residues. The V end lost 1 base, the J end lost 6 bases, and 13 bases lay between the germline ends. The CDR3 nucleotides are TGTGCCAGCAGCTTAGAGGGGGGCAGTCGCGAGCAGTACTTC. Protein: CASSLEGGSREQYF.

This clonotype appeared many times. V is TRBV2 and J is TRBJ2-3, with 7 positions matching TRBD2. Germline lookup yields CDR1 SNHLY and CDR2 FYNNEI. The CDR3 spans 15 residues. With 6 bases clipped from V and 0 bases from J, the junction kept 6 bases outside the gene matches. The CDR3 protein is CASRLLASSTDTQYF. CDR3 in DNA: TGTGCCAGCAGACTACTAGCGTCTAGCACAGATACGCAGTATTTT.

This CDR3 reads CASTVGLAQPQHF. The CDR3 DNA sequence: TGTGCCAGTACGGTGGGTCTCGCTCAGCCCCAGCATTTT. V gene TRBV19 combines with J gene TRBJ1-5; D unresolved. The CDR3 is 13 residues long. Trimming removed 7 bases at V and 6 bases at J, with 13 bases between. The V gene's germline CDR1 is LNHDA and CDR2 SQIVND (reference sequence). The full variable domain, in which reference TRBV19 and TRBJ1-5 provide the parts outside the CDR3, is DGGITQSPKYLFRKEGQNVTLSCEQNLNHDAMYWYRQDPGQGLRLIYYSQIVNDFQKGDIAEGYSVSREKKESFPLTVTSAQKNPTAFYLCASTVGLAQPQHFGDGTRLSIL.

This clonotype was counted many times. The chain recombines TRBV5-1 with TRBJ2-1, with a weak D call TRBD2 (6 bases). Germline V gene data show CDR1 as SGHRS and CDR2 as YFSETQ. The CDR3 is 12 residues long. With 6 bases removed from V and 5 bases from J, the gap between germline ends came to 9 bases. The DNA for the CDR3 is TGCGCCAGCAAGGGACTTAACAATGAGCAGTTCTTC. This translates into CASKGLNNEQFF.